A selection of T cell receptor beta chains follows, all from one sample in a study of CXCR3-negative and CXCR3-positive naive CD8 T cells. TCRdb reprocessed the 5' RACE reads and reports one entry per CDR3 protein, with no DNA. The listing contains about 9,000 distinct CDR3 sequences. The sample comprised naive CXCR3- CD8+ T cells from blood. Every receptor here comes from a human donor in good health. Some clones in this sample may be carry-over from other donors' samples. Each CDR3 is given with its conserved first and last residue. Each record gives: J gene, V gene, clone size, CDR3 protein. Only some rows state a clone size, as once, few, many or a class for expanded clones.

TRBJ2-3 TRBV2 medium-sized CANPELAASTDTQYF
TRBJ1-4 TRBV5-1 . CASSKPTGDRNEKLFF
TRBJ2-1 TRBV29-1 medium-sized CSVELWSGSGDEQFF
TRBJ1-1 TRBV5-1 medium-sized CASSSGQGNTEAFF
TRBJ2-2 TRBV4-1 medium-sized CASSQLGLANTGELFF
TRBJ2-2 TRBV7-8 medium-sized CASSFFRERLAVLKGTGELFF
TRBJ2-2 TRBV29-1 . CSVATTGTGFGELFF
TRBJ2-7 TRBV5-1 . CASSLRGSYEQYF
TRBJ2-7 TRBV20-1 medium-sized CSATLAGGPYEQYF
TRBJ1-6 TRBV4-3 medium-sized CASSQGVSSYNSPLHF
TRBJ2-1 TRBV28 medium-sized CASSGLAGGDNEQFF
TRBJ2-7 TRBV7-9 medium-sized CASSSSGSSYEQYF
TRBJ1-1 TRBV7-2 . CASSLADRGTEAFF
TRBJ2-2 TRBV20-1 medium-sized CSARERQITGELFF
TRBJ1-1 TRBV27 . CASRIGQGHHTEAFF
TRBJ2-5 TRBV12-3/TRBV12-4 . CASSLRETQYF
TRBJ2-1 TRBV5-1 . CASSWTSAYNEQFF
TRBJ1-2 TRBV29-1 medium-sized CSVVWTKDNYGYTF
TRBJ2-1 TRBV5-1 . CASSWDGKSSYNEQFF
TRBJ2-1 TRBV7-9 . CARGQGDEQFF
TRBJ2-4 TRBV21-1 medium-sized CASREQGVLNIQYF
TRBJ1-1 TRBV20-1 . CSARAPYMNTEAFF
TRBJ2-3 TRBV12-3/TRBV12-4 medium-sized CASSERWETSGISDTQYF
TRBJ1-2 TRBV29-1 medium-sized CSAGTVDRYTF
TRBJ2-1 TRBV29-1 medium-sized CSVFAGGNEQFF
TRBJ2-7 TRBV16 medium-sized CASSPQDSEYEQYF
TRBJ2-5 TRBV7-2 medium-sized CASSHGETQYF
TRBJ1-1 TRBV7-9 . CASSLTGGTEAFF
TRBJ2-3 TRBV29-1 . CSVVVPSTDTQYF
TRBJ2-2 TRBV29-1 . CSVVWGDSTGELFF
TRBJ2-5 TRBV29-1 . CSVDWSETQYF
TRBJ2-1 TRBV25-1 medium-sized CASSWIAGDNEQFF
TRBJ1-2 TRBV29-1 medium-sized CSVEQDGFYGYTF